The 17 T cell receptor beta chains listed next were all sequenced from one sample in a study of blood T cell repertoires in COVID-19. The protocol was immunoSEQ multiplex PCR, while the TCRdb copy is restricted to in-frame clones and leaves out a portion. Of some 100,000 clones in the sample, roughly 92% are singletons; the top ten hold around 6%. Sequenced sample: peripheral blood. Receptors originate from a man in his 70s with acute or convalescent COVID-19.

The chain recombines TRBV11-2 with TRBJ2-1, with 16 bases lining up with TRBD2. Germline V gene sequence: CDR1 SGHAT, CDR2 FQNNGV. The CDR3 covers 18 residues. Unmatched junction bases numbered 11, after V lost 3 bases and J lost 9 bases. The chain's CDR3 is CASSFVGTSGRAGSEQFF. Written as DNA, the CDR3 is TGTGCCAGCAGCTTCGTCGGGACTAGCGGGAGGGCCGGAAGTGAGCAGTTCTTC.

This clone was seen only once. The rearrangement links TRBV12-5 to TRBJ2-2; D is undetermined. Germline assignment: CDR1 LGHNT and CDR2 FRNRAP. There are 14 residues in the CDR3. The germline V and J ends were trimmed by 1 base and 1 base, with 4 bases remaining between them. The CDR3 loop reads CASGLGGNTGELFF. The CDR3 bases are TGTGCTAGTGGTTTGGGCGGGAACACCGGGGAGCTGTTTTTT.

The rearrangement uses TRBV5-8 and TRBJ2-7, with 12 nucleotides matching TRBD2. Germline-derived CDR1 and CDR2 are SGHTS and YDEGEE. There are 15 residues in the CDR3. The ends lost 5 bases at V and 3 bases at J; junction bases unmatched: 6. The CDR3 loop is CASSTTSGSIYEQYF. Here the CDR3 DNA reads TGTGCCAGCAGTACGACTAGCGGGAGCATCTACGAGCAGTACTTC.

V and J are TRBV2 and TRBJ2-2; no clear D. The germline CDR1 and CDR2 sequences are SNHLY and FYNNEI. This CDR3 is 13 amino acids long. The V end lost 5 bases, the J end lost 6 bases, and 10 bases lay between the germline ends. CDR3 sequence (DNA): TGTGCCAGCAGTCCTCGTTTTCCCGGGGAGCTGTTTTTT. Protein product: CASSPRFPGELFF. The entire variable domain, with the rest obtained from reference TRBV2 and TRBJ2-2, is as follows: EPEVTQTPSHQVTQMGQEVILRCVPISNHLYFYWYRQILGQKVEFLVSFYNNEISEKSEIFDDQFSVERPDGSNFTLKIRSTKLEDSAMYFCASSPRFPGELFFGEGSRLTVL.

This clone was picked up a small number of times. CDR3 protein: CASSQLTGGTEAFF. The CDR3 region has the DNA TGTGCCAGCAGCCAACTCACAGGGGGCACTGAAGCTTTCTTT. The J gene is TRBJ1-1, the V gene TRBV3-1 (or the pseudogene TRBV3-2), with 8 positions matching TRBD1. CDR1 and CDR2 (germline): LGHDT, YNNKEL (reference sequence). J lost 4 bases, V lost 2 bases, and 3 bases had no gene match. This CDR3 region has 14 residues.

The chain is built from TRBV25-1 and TRBJ1-1; D not certain. The CDR3 is 13 amino acids. Looked up from germline, CDR1 is MGHDK and CDR2 is SYGVNS. The V end lost 4 bases, the J end lost 4 bases, and 10 bases lay between the germline ends. CDR3 protein: CASSVASGTEAFF. The CDR3 DNA reads as TGTGCCAGCAGTGTCGCCTCAGGCACTGAAGCTTTCTTT.

This chain joins TRBV27 and TRBJ1-1, with a tentative D call TRBD1 (6 bases). With 4 bases removed from V and 4 bases from J, the gap between germline ends came to 10 bases. Per the germline V gene, CDR1 is MNHEY and CDR2 is SMNVEV (reference sequence). The length of the CDR3 is 13 residues. The CDR3, as DNA: TGTGCCAGCAGTTACCGCAGGGGCACTGAAGCTTTCTTT. Translated, it gives CASSYRRGTEAFF.

This rearrangement joins TRBV7-9 to TRBJ2-5, with a possible D match to TRBD1 (6 bases). Germline CDR1 reads SEHNR; CDR2 reads FQNEAQ (reference sequence). V was pared by 5 bases and J by 0 bases, with 16 bases between. The CDR3 has 16 residues. The CDR3 loop reads CASSLTGLRDQETQYF. Here the CDR3 DNA reads TGTGCCAGCAGCCTTACAGGGTTGAGGGACCAAGAGACCCAGTACTTC.

This chain uses TRBV6-5 with TRBJ1-3; D remains unclear. The CDR3 has 14 amino acids. Trimming left V 5 bases short and J 0 bases short, with 8 bases between. Germline V CDR1 and CDR2: MNHEY, SVGAGI. CDR3 sequence: CASSKLGSGNTIYF. CDR3 coding DNA: TGTGCCAGCAGTAAACTCGGCTCTGGAAACACCATATATTTT.

This clone was seen just once. The rearrangement links TRBV20-1 to TRBJ1-1, with D possibly TRBD1 on 6 matching bases. The V gene lost 3 bases and the J gene lost 1 base, with 9 bases spanning the gap. The CDR3 spans 13 residues. Germline V gives CDR1 DFQATT, CDR2 SNEGSKA (reference sequence). Here the CDR3 reads CSASRTANTEAFF. CDR3 DNA: TGCAGTGCTAGTAGGACAGCGAACACTGAAGCTTTCTTT.

The chain combines TRBV5-8 with TRBJ1-1; D is unclear. This CDR3 region has 15 residues. Trimming stripped 2 bases from V and 0 bases from J, with 11 bases between. Germline lookup yields CDR1 SGHTS and CDR2 YDEGEE. CDR3 sequence (DNA): TGTGCCAGCAGCTTATTTCGGGGAGTGAACACTGAAGCTTTCTTT. Its translation is CASSLFRGVNTEAFF.

The chain recombines TRBV6-5 with TRBJ2-7, with 7 bases matching TRBD1. The CDR3 runs to 14 residues. The J segment lost 4 bases and the V segment lost 4 bases, leaving 7 bases of the junction unmatched. Germline-derived CDR1 and CDR2 are MNHEY and SVGAGI. CDR3 coding DNA: TGTGCCAGCAGTTTACAGGGGCCGCGGTACGAGCAGTACTTC. Its translation: CASSLQGPRYEQYF.

This clone was seen just once. The chain carries TRBV6-2 or TRBV6-3 and TRBJ2-3; 12 nucleotides line up with TRBD1. CDR1 is MNHEY and CDR2 is SVGEGT in the germline V gene. J was trimmed by 2 bases and V by 4 bases; bases with no gene match: 4. CDR3 length: 16 residues. The DNA of the CDR3 is TGTGCCAGCAGTTCCCGGGACAGGGGGCCCACAGATACGCAGTATTTT. Its protein product is CASSSRDRGPTDTQYF.

V gene TRBV7-8 combines with J gene TRBJ1-5, with 7 nucleotides matching TRBD1. CDR3 length equals 16 residues. Unmatched junction bases numbered 7, after V lost 5 bases and J lost 0 bases. Germline CDR1 reads SGHVS; CDR2 reads FQNEAQ. The CDR3 bases are TGTGCCAGCAGCCTTCTGACAGGGTATAGCAATCAGCCCCAGCATTTT. This gives the protein CASSLLTGYSNQPQHF.

The rearrangement joins TRBV3-1 (or the pseudogene TRBV3-2) to TRBJ2-5; no firm D call. Germline V gene sequence: CDR1 LGHDT, CDR2 YNNKEL (reference sequence). The germline V and J ends were trimmed by 0 bases and 7 bases, with 9 bases remaining between them. This CDR3 has 13 amino acids. The CDR3 spells CASSQDSLRTQYF. CDR3 coding DNA: TGTGCCAGCAGCCAAGATTCACTGAGGACCCAGTACTTC.

The chain links TRBV25-1 to TRBJ1-4, with D maybe TRBD1 (6 bases). CDR1 and CDR2 from the germline V gene are MGHDK and SYGVNS. Trimming left V 6 bases short and J 7 bases short, with 12 bases between. This CDR3 is 13 amino acids long. The CDR3 here is CASRPGQFEKLFF. CDR3 DNA: TGTGCCAGCAGACCGGGACAATTTGAAAAACTGTTTTTT.

This clone was recorded only once. The rearrangement uses TRBV3-1 (or the pseudogene TRBV3-2) and TRBJ2-1; 8 nucleotides agree with TRBD2. The CDR3 consists of 17 residues. The germline gives CDR1 LGHDT, CDR2 YNNKEL (reference sequence). Germline trimming cut 5 bases from V and 0 bases from J; bases unmatched to any gene: 9. The CDR3: CASSTRGGTSSYNEQFF. The CDR3 region has the DNA TGTGCCAGCAGCACCCGGGGGGGAACCAGCTCCTACAATGAGCAGTTCTTC.